The next 21 T cell receptor delta chains were all read from a single sample in a study of gamma-delta T cells after stem cell transplantation. TCRdb ran CATT on the RT-PCR reads. The sample contains a few thousand delta-chain clones, 3.4% of which appear only once. The specimen sequenced was gamma-delta T cells. These receptors all stem from a human donor. It is not recorded whose cells these are; they may come from a transplant donor.

This clone was observed a handful of times. The protein TCRdb gives is from a much larger clone and does not agree with this DNA's translation at residue 3, likely a read error; the protein shown here comes from the DNA. J is TRDJ1 and V is TRDV2, with 10 bases that match TRDD3. Germline CDR1 and CDR2: GEAIGNYY and EKD. This CDR3 spans 20 amino acids. The CDR3 loop reads CARDTVGTGGSRFNTDKLIF. The CDR3, as DNA: TGTGCCCGTGACACCGTCGGAACTGGGGGATCTAGATTCAACACCGATAAACTCATCTTT.

This clone appeared a few times. The V call is TRDV2, the J call TRDJ1, with TRDD3 matching over 9 bases. This CDR3 is built from 16 residues. CDR1 and CDR2 from the germline V gene are GEAIGNYY and EKD. V trimming: 4 bases; J trimming: 3 bases; junction bases outside the gene matches: 11. The CDR3 sequence: CACEGLGDIVADKLIF. The CDR3 nucleotides read TGTGCCTGTGAGGGATTGGGGGATATCGTCGCCGATAAACTCATCTTT.

In this sample, this clone turned up a few times. A far larger clone is one base from this, pointing to a likely read error. The J gene is TRDJ1, the V gene TRDV2; TRDD3 matches 10 bases. The CDR3 runs to 16 residues. Per the germline V gene, CDR1 is GEAIGNYY and CDR2 is EKD. DNA for the CDR3: TGTGCCCGTGACACCTTGACTGGGGGATACACCGATAAACTCATCTTT. Protein sequence: CARDTLTGGYTDKLIF.

On this clone: The protein that TCRdb holds for this DNA derives from a much larger clone and differs from the translated DNA at residue 8, which likely indicates a read error; the protein shown here is translated from the DNA. The chain uses TRDV2 and TRDJ1; no firm D call. Trimming left V 0 bases short and J 0 bases short, with 19 bases between. Germline V gives CDR1 GEAIGNYY, CDR2 EKD. The CDR3 consists of 18 residues. For the CDR3, the DNA is TGTGCCTGTGACACCCTCCGGACTACCGATTTCGACACCGATAAACTCATCTTT. This encodes CACDTLRTTDFDTDKLIF.

The genes are TRDV2 and TRDJ1, with TRDD3 matching over 10 bases. The V and J ends lost 0 bases and 0 bases, in that order; junction bases with no gene match: 15. The CDR3 is 20 residues long. Germline CDR1 GEAIGNYY, CDR2 EKD. The CDR3 loop is CACDTLTGGSPDGNTDKLIF. CDR3 nucleotides: TGTGCCTGTGACACCTTGACTGGGGGATCCCCAGACGGAAACACCGATAAACTCATCTTT.

As for this clone: This DNA's translation differs at residue 9 from TCRdb's protein, which comes from a much larger clone; a read error is likely, and the protein shown is translated from the DNA. CDR3 protein: CACDLLGDALGRGVTDKLIF. The CDR3, as DNA: TGTGCCTGTGACTTACTGGGGGATGCGTTAGGGAGAGGAGTCACCGATAAACTCATCTTT. The chain employs TRDV2 and TRDJ1; the match to TRDD3 covers 10 bases. The junction had 19 bases not matched to a gene; V was cut back by 3 bases and J by 1 base. Germline V gene sequence: CDR1 GEAIGNYY, CDR2 EKD. The CDR3 is 20 residues long.

In its sample, this clone ranks as medium-sized. Since a far larger clone is one base different, this is likely a read error. The chain has TRDV2 and TRDJ1; D gene ambiguous. CDR1 and CDR2 (germline): GEAIGNYY, EKD. This CDR3 region has 14 residues. The germline V and J ends were trimmed by 2 bases and 2 bases, with 11 bases remaining between them. The CDR3 loop reads CACDMVARTDKLIF. The CDR3 DNA reads TGTGCCTGTGACATGGTCGCCCGTACCGATAAACTCATCTTT.

This clone is deemed medium-sized. Other nucleotide sequences from this sample produce the same CDR3. This chain connects TRDV2 to TRDJ1; D unclear. Germline V gives CDR1 GEAIGNYY, CDR2 EKD. The CDR3 consists of 14 residues. Trimming pared 2 bases from V and 1 base from J, leaving 10 bases between. The CDR3 spells CACDNLSPTDKLIF. The CDR3 bases are TGTGCCTGTGACAACCTCTCGCCCACCGATAAACTCATCTTT.

A remark on this clone: This likely stems from a read error, as it lies one base from a far larger clone. This sequence joins TRDV2 and TRDJ1, with 8 bases lining up with TRDD3. CDR3 length: 22 residues. Germline assignment: CDR1 GEAIGNYY and CDR2 EKD. As DNA, the CDR3 is TGTGCCTGTGACACCCTTCTTCGATCGGAAGTACTGGGGGGTTCGACCACCAATAAACTCATCTTT. Translation gives CACDTLLRSEVLGGSTTNKLIF.

This clone rates as medium-sized. A far larger clone differs by one base, so this is likely a read error. The chain carries TRDV2 and TRDJ1; maybe TRDD3 (6 bases). Germline assignment: CDR1 GEAIGNYY and CDR2 EKD. With 6 bases removed from V and 2 bases from J, the gap between germline ends came to 18 bases. The CDR3 totals 15 residues. The CDR3 region is CACKPLSGDTDKLIF. CDR3 sequence (DNA): TGTGCCTGTAAACCTCTCAGTGGGGATACCGATAAACTCATCTTT.

This clone was counted only a few times. It is likely a read error: a sequence one base away is far more abundant. This same CDR3 is encoded by further DNA sequences in the sample. The chain is built from TRDV2 and TRDJ1; D gene unclear. The CDR3 length is 16 residues. From germline, CDR1 is GEAIGNYY and CDR2 EKD. The CDR3 DNA reads TGTGCCTGTGACCCCGTTAGCGGAATGTACACCGATAAGCTCATCTTT. It is translated as CACDPVSGMYTDKLIF.

This clone is medium-sized (0.01 to 0.1%) in the sample. V is TRDV2 and J is TRDJ1, with 8 bases that match TRDD3. The CDR3 length is 18 residues. Looked up from germline, CDR1 is GEAIGNYY and CDR2 is EKD. V lost 4 bases and J lost 0; bases outside the gene matches: 15. Here the CDR3 reads CACDSLTGDTRYTDKLIF. The CDR3 bases are TGTGCCTGTGATAGTTTGACTGGGGATACTCGGTACACCGATAAACTCATCTTT.

This clone turned up a few times. A read error is possible here, since a much larger clone lies one base away. The V gene is TRDV2, the J gene TRDJ1; weak D call: TRDD3 (6 bases). V was pared by 3 bases and J by 0 bases, with 13 bases between. The V gene's germline CDR1 is GEAIGNYY and CDR2 EKD. The CDR3 is made up of 15 amino acids. The CDR3 nucleotides are TGTGCCTGTGACCCCGTGGGGGCATACACCGATAAACTCATCTTT. Translating it yields CACDPVGAYTDKLIF.

This clone was seen more than once but under ten times. TCRdb has a much larger clone's protein, which differs at residue 9 from the translation of this DNA, likely because of a read error; what is shown is the protein translated from the DNA. V is TRDV2 and J is TRDJ1; D gene unclear. This CDR3 contains 14 residues. Germline CDR1 reads GEAIGNYY; CDR2 reads EKD. V lost 2 bases to trimming and J lost 3 bases, with 12 bases between them. This chain's CDR3 is CACDMVVRPDKLIF. The CDR3 DNA sequence: TGTGCCTGTGACATGGTCGTCCGTCCCGATAAACTCATCTTT.

The table lists this clone with a few counts. A much larger clone lies a single base off, so this may be a read error. The V call is TRDV2, the J call TRDJ2; TRDD3 agrees at 11 bases. Germline V gene sequence: CDR1 GEAIGNYY, CDR2 EKD. The CDR3 length is 19 residues. The CDR3 nucleotides read TGTGCCTGTGACCCCGTACTGGGGGATAACCTCGCTTTTACAGCACAACTCTTCTTT. Translating gives CACDPVLGDNLAFTAQLFF.

By share, this clone ranks as medium-sized. The same CDR3 arises from other DNA sequences in this sample as well. The gene calls are TRDV2 and TRDJ1, with TRDD3 matching 7 bases. CDR3 size: 15 residues. V shed 1 base and J 0 bases; nucleotides not matched to a gene: 4. Per germline, CDR1 GEAIGNYY and CDR2 EKD. The CDR3 DNA is TGTGCCTGTGACACGTTGCTGGGGGACACCGATAAACTCATCTTT. Translating gives CACDTLLGDTDKLIF.

This clone was recorded a few times. The amino acid sequence in TCRdb belongs to a much larger clone and departs from this DNA's translation at residue 8, likely a sequencing read error; the sequence shown is translated from the DNA. The chain couples TRDV2 to TRDJ1; TRDD3 might be the D (5 bases). The CDR3 has 16 residues. CDR1 GEAIGNYY and CDR2 EKD come from the germline V gene. V was trimmed by 0 bases and J by 0 bases, leaving 13 bases between them. The CDR3 loop is CACDTVGRIHTDKLIF. CDR3 DNA sequence: TGTGCCTGTGACACCGTGGGGAGAATACACACCGATAAACTCATCTTT.

By sample fraction, this clone is large (0.1 to 1%). This CDR3 is also generated by other DNA sequences in the sample. The chain couples TRDV2 to TRDJ1; 7 bases map to TRDD3. This CDR3 has 20 residues. The V gene end was trimmed by 0 bases and the J gene end by 0 bases; junction bases not matched to a gene: 18. Germline V gene sequence: CDR1 GEAIGNYY, CDR2 EKD. CDR3 region: CACDTVSTSGGPSYTDKLIF. In nucleotides, the CDR3 is TGTGCCTGTGACACCGTTTCCACTTCTGGGGGTCCTTCGTACACCGATAAACTCATCTTT.

This clone was counted a few times. The protein given by TCRdb reflects a much larger clone and differs at residue 3 from this DNA's translation, likely from a read error; the protein shown is the DNA's translation. The chain joins TRDV2 to TRDJ1, with 13 bases identical to TRDD3. Germline CDR1 GEAIGNYY, CDR2 EKD. The CDR3 is 15 residues long. The DNA for the CDR3 is TGTGCCCGTGACCCGCTACTGGGGGATACGGATAAACTCATCTTT. Its translation is CARDPLLGDTDKLIF.

Concerning this clone itself: This DNA's translation differs at residue 8 from TCRdb's protein, which comes from a much larger clone; a read error is likely, and the protein shown is translated from the DNA. This chain links TRDV2 with TRDJ1; 7 bases map to TRDD3. The V gene end was trimmed by 3 bases and the J gene end by 3 bases; junction bases not matched to a gene: 12. The CDR3 spans 16 residues. Germline CDR1 reads GEAIGNYY; CDR2 reads EKD. The CDR3 DNA sequence: TGTGCCTGTGACGAACTTACTGAGGGATACTCCGATAAACTCATCTTT. Translation gives CACDELTEGYSDKLIF.

Of note for this clone: One base separates it from a far larger clone, so it is likely a read error. The sample holds other DNA sequences that translate to the same CDR3. The V and J genes are TRDV2 and TRDJ1; 7 nucleotides agree with TRDD3. The V gene's germline CDR1 is GEAIGNYY and CDR2 EKD. After removal of 0 bases from V and 0 bases from J, the junction contained 6 bases not matched to a gene. The CDR3 runs 16 residues. Here the CDR3 DNA reads TGTGCCTGTGACACCTTGACCGGGGGATACACCGATAAACTCATCTTT. The encoded protein is CACDTLTGGYTDKLIF.